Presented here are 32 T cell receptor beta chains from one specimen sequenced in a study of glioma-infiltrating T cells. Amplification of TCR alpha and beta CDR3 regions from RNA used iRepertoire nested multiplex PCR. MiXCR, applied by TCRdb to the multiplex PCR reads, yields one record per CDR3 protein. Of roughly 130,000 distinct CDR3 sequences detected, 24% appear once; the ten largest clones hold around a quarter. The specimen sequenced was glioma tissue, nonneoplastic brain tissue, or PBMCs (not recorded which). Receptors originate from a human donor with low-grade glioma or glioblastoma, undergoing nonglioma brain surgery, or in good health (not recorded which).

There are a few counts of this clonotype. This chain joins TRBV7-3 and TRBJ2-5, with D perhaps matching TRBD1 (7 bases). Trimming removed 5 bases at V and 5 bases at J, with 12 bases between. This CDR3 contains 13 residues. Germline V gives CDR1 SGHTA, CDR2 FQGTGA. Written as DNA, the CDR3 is TGTGCCAGCAGCCTACAGGGGAGGGAGACCCAGTACTTC. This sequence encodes CASSLQGRETQYF.

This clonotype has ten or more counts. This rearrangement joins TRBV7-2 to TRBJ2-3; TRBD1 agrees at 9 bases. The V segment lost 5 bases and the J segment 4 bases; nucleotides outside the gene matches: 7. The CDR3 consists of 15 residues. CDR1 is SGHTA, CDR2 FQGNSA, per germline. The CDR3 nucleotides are TGTGCCAGCAGCCCGTGGGACAGGGCCCCAGATACGCAGTATTTT. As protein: CASSPWDRAPDTQYF.

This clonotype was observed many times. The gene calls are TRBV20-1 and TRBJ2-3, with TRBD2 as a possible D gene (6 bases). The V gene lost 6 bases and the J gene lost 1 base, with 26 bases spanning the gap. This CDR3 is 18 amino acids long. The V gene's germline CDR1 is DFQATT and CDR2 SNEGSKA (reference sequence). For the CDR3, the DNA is TGCAGTGCCACTCTCGTCCCGTTGGCGGGGATACGCACAGATACGCAGTATTTT. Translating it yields CSATLVPLAGIRTDTQYF.

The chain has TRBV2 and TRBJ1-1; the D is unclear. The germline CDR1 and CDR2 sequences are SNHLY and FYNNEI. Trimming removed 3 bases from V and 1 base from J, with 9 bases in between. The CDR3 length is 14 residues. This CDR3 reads CASSDGVPNTEAFF. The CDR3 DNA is TGTGCCAGCAGTGATGGGGTCCCGAACACTGAAGCTTTCTTT.

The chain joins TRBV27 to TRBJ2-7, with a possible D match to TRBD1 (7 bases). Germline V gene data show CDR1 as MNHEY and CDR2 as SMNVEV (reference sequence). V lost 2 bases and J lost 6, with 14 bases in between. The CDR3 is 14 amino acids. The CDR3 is CASSLGGGRSEQYV. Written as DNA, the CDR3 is TGTGCCAGCAGTTTAGGAGGGGGCCGGTCCGAGCAGTACGTC.

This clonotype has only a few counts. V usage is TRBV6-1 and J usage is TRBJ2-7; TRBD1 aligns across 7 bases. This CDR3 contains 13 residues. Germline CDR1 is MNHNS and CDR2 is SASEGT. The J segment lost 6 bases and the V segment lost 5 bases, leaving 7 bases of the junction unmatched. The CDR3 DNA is TGTGCCAGCAGTCAAAACAGGGGCGGCGAGCAGTACGTC. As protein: CASSQNRGGEQYV.

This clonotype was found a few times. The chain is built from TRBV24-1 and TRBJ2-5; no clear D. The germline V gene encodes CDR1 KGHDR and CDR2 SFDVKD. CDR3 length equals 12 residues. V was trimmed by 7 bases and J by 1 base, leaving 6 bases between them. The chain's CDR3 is CATRGSQETQYF. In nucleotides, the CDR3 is TGTGCCACCAGAGGCTCCCAAGAGACCCAGTACTTC.

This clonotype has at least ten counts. CDR3 in amino acids: CASSQKVGDIQQETQYF. DNA for the CDR3: TGCGCCAGCAGCCAGAAAGTCGGGGACATACAACAAGAGACCCAGTACTTC. V is TRBV4-1 and J is TRBJ2-5; D is possibly TRBD1 (6 bases). The V and J ends lost 3 bases and 2 bases respectively, with 19 bases between them. Germline CDR1 is MGHRA and CDR2 is YSYEKL. The length of the CDR3 is 17 residues.

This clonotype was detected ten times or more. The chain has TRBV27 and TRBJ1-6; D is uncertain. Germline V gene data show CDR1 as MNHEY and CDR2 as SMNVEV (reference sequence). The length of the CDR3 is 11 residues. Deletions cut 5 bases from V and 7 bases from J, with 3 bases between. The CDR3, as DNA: TGTGCCAGCAGTGGGAATTCACCCCTCCACTTT. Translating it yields CASSGNSPLHF.

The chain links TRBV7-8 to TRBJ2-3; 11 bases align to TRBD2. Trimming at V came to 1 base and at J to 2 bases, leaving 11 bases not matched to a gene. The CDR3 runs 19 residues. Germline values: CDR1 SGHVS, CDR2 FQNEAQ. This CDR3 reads CASSLEFGIAGGPTDTQYF. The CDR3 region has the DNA TGTGCCAGCAGCTTAGAATTCGGAATAGCGGGGGGGCCCACAGATACGCAGTATTTT.

CDR3 coding DNA: TGTGCCAGCACCCACCAGCGGTGGATAACAGATACGCAGTATTTT. Protein product: CASTHQRWITDTQYF. The chain joins TRBV6-2 or TRBV6-3 to TRBJ2-3, with D tentatively TRBD2 (5 bases). The ends were cut back, 7 bases at V and 3 bases at J, with 17 bases in the middle. The germline gives CDR1 MNHEY, CDR2 SVGEGT. This CDR3 is built from 15 residues.

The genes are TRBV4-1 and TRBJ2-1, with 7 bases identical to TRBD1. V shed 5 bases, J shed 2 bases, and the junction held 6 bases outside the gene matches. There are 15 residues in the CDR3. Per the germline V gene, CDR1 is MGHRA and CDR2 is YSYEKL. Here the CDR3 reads CASSETGTAYNEQFF. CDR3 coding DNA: TGCGCCAGCAGCGAAACCGGGACAGCCTACAATGAGCAGTTCTTC.

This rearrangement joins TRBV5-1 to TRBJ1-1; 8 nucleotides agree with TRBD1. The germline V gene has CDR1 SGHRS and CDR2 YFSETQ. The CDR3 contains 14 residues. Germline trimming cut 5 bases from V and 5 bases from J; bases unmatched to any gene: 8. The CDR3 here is CASSATGGRTEAFF. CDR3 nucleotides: TGCGCCAGCAGTGCTACAGGGGGGAGAACTGAAGCTTTCTTT.

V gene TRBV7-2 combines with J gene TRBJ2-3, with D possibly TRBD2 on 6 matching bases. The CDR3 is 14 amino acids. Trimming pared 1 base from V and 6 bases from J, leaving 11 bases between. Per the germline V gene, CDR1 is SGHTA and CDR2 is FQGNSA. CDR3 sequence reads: CASSLDGGGDTQYF. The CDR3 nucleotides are TGTGCCAGCAGCTTAGACGGGGGTGGGGATACGCAGTATTTT.

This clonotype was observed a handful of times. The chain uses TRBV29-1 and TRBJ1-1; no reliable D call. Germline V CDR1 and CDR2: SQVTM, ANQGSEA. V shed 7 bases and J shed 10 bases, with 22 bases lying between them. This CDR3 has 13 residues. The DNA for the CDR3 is TGCAGCGCTCACATGAGCAGCGGCGCCGCAGCTTTCTTT. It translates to CSAHMSSGAAAFF.

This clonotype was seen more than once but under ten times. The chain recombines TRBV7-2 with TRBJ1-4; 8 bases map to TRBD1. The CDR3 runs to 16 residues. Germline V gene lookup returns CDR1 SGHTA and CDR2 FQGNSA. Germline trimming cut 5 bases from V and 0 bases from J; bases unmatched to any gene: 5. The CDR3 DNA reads TGTGCCAGCAGCCGACAGGGGACTGCAACTAATGAAAAACTGTTTTTT. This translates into CASSRQGTATNEKLFF.

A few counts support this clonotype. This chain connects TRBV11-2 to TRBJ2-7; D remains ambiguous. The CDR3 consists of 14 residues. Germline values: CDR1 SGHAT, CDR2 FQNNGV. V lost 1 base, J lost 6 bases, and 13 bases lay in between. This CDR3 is CASSLVEPYSEQYV. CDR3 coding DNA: TGTGCCAGCAGCTTAGTTGAGCCCTACAGCGAGCAGTACGTC.

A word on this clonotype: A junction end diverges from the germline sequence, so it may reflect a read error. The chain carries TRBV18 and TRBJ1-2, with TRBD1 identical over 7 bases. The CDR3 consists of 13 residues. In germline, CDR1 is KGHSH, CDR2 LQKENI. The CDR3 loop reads CASSPTGIYGYAF. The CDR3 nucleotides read TGTGCCAGCTCTCCGACAGGGATCTATGGCTACGCCTTC.

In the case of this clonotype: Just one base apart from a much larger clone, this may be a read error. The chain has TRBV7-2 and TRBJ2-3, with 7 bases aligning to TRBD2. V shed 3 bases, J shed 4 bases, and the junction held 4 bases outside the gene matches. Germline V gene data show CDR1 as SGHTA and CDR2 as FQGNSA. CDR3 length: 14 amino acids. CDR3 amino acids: CASSLRGTADTQYF. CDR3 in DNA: TGTGCCAGCAGCTTGCGGGGGACCGCAGATACGCAGTATTTT.

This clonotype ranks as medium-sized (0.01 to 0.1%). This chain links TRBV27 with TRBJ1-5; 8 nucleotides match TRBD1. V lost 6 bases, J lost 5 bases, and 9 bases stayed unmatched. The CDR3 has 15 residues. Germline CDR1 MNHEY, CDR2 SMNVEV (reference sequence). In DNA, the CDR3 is TGTGCCAGCAGCCGGGGGGACAGGAACCATCAGCCCCAGCATTTT. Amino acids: CASSRGDRNHQPQHF.

The CDR3 loop reads CASSSRQGSYGYTF. The CDR3 region has the DNA TGTGCCAGCAGTTCCAGACAGGGCAGCTATGGCTACACCTTC. The chain combines TRBV28 with TRBJ1-2; TRBD1 aligns across 7 bases. CDR3 length: 14 residues. Germline CDR1 MDHEN, CDR2 SYDVKM. Trimming at V came to 4 bases and at J to 4 bases, leaving 6 bases not matched to a gene.

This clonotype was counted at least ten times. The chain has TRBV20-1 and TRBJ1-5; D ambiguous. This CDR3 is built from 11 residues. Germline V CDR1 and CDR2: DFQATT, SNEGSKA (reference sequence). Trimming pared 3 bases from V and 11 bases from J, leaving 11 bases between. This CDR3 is CSASQRMSQHF. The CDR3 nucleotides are TGCAGTGCTAGCCAACGAATGTCCCAGCATTTT.

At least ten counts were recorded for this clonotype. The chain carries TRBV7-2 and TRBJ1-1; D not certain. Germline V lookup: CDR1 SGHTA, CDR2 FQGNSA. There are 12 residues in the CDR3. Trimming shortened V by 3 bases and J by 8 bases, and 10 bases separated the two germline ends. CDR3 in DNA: TGTGCCAGCAGCTTGAGAGGTGGAGAAGCTTTCTTT. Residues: CASSLRGGEAFF.

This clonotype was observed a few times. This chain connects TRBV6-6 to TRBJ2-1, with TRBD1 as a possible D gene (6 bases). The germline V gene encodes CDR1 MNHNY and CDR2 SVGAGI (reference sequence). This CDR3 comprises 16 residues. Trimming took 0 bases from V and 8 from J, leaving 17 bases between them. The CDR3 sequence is CASSYSLGVRGYEQFF. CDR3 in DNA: TGTGCCAGCAGTTACTCGTTGGGAGTAAGGGGGTATGAGCAGTTCTTC.

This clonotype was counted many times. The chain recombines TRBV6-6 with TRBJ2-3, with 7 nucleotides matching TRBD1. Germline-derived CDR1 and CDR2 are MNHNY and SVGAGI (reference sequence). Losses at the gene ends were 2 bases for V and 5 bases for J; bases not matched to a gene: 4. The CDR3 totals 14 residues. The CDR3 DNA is TGTGCCAGCAGTTACCGGGACAGCCAAGATACGCAGTATTTT. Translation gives CASSYRDSQDTQYF.

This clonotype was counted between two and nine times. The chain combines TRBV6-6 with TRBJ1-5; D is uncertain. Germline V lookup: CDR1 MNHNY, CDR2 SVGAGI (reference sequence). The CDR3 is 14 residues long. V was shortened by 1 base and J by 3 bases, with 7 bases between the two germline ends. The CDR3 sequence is CASSYLSANQPQHF. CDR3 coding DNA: TGTGCCAGCAGTTACTTGTCAGCCAATCAGCCCCAGCATTTT.

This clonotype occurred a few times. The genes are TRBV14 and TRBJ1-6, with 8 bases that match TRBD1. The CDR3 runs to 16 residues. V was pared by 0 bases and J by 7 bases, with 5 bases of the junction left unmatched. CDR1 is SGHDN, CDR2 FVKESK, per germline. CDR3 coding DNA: TGTGCCAGCAGCCAAGATTGGGGGACAGGCAATTCACCCCTCCACTTT. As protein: CASSQDWGTGNSPLHF.

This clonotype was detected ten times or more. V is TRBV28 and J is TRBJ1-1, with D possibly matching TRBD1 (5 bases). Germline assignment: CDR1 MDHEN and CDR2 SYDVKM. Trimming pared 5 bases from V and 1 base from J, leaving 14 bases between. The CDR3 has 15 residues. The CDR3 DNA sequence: TGTGCCAGCAGTCCCGCCAGGGTGCCGAACACTGAAGCTTTCTTT. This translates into CASSPARVPNTEAFF.

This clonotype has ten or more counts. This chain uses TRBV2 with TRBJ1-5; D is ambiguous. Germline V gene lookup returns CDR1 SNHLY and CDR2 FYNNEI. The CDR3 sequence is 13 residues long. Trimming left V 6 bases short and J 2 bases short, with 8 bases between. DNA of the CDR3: TGTGCCAGCAGAGGGATGGGCAATCAGCCCCAGCATTTT. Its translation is CASRGMGNQPQHF.

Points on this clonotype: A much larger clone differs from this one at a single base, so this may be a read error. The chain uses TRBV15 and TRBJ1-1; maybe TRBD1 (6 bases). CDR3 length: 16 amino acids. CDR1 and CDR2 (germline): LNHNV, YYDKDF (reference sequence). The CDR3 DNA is TGTGCCTCCAGCAGCCCCGGACAGCTTATGAACACTGAAGCTTTCTTT. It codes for CASSSPGQLMNTEAFF.

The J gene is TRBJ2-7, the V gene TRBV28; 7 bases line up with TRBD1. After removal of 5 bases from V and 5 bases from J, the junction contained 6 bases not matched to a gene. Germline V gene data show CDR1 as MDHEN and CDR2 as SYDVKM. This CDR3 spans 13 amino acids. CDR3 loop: CASSALTGDEQYV. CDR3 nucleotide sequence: TGTGCCAGCAGTGCCCTAACAGGGGACGAGCAGTACGTC.

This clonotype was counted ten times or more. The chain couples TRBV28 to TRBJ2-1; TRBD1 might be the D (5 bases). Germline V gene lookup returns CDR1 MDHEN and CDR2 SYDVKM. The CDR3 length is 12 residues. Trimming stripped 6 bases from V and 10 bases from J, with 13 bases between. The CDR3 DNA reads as TGTGCCAGCAGGGTGCAGGGCGAAGAGCAGTTCTTC. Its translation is CASRVQGEEQFF.